This T cell receptor beta chain was recorded in a study of T cells in Graves' hyperthyroidism and ophthalmopathy. This CDR3 has 16 amino acids. Germline trimming cut 0 bases from V and 4 bases from J; bases unmatched to any gene: 6. Germline V gene sequence: CDR1 SNHLY, CDR2 FYNNEI. In its sample, this clonotype was seen many times. Template material for amplifying TCR beta CDR3 regions consisted of RNA transcripts. The HTBI primer set was used in a first-round RT-PCR of the TCR CDR3. TCRdb re-called the multiplex PCR reads with MiXCR, one entry per CDR3 protein. The profile shows 600,000 or so distinct CDR3 sequences, about 15% of them singletons.

The sequence came from a woman aged 50 to 60 with Graves' ophthalmopathy. The sample comprised blood. J is TRBJ2-3 and V is TRBV2, with 8 positions matching TRBD2. The CDR3 region is CASSEALGLVSDTQYF. The CDR3 DNA follows: TGTGCCAGCAGTGAAGCTTTGGGACTAGTCTCAGATACGCAGTATTTT. Based on the CDR3 plus reference TRBV2 and TRBJ2-3, the full variable domain is EPEVTQTPSHQVTQMGQEVILRCVPISNHLYFYWYRQILGQKVEFLVSFYNNEISEKSEIFDDQFSVERPDGSNFTLKIRSTKLEDSAMYFCASSEALGLVSDTQYFGPGTRLTVL.